This T cell receptor beta chain was sequenced for a study of blood T cells in healthy people across ages. Points from the study as a whole: Nothing was known about donor CMV status, and this possibly confounded expanded clonotype changes.

A J-beta primer mix and a sample-barcoded 5' primer were used in a second PCR of about 7 to 12 cycles. TCRdb redid the calling of the 5' RACE reads with MiXCR, one entry per CDR3 protein. The data show some 1.5 million distinct CDR3 sequences, 25% to 30% seen once. Isolated per sample were at least 6 million PBMCs. This clonotype was seen a few times. Its antigen is still unknown. CDR1 and CDR2 (germline): MDHEN, SYDVKM. With 4 bases clipped from V and 1 base from J, the junction kept 8 bases outside the gene matches. The CDR3 extends over 16 amino acids. This TCR was sampled from a woman younger than 45 in good health. J is TRBJ1-1 and V is TRBV28, with TRBD1 matching 8 bases. Sequencing was performed on blood. In DNA form, the CDR3 reads TGTGCCAGCAGTTCCATATTCGGGACAGGGAACACTGAAGCTTTCTTT. It translates to CASSSIFGTGNTEAFF.